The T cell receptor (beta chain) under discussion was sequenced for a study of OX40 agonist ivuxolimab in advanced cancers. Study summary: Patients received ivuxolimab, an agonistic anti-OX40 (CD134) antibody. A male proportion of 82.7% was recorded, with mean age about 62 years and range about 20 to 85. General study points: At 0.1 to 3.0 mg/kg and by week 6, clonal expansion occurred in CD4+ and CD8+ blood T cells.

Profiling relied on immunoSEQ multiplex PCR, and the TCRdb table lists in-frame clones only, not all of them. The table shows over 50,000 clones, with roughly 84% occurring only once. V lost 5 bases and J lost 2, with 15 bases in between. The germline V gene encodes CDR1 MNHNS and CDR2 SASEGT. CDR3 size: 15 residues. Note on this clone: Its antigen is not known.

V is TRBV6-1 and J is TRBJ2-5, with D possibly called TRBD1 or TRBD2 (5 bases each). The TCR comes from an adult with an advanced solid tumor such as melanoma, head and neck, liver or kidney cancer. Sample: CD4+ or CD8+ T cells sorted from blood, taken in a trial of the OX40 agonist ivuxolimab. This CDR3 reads CASSPQWGNQETQYF. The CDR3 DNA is TGTGCCAGCAGTCCCCAATGGGGGAATCAAGAGACCCAGTACTTC.